A selection of T cell receptor beta chains follows, all from one sample in a study of blood T cells in healthy people across ages. MiXCR, run by TCRdb on the 5' RACE reads, gives a single entry per CDR3 protein. The data show roughly 800,000 distinct CDR3 sequences, around 25% seen once. These data are also associated with another study on T cells of mothers and their children.

Sequencing was done on a sample of blood. The source is a boy under 18 in good health. CDR3s include the opening cysteine and the closing phenylalanine or tryptophan. D genes are given only for firm matches. The size field is filled for only some rows; it gives once, few, many or a size class.

j_gene | abundance | v_gene | len | d_gene | CDR3aa | CDR3nt
TRBJ2-7 | few | TRBV20-1 | 13 | TRBD2 | CSASSPSGGEQYF | TGCAGTGCTAGTAGCCCTAGCGGGGGCGAGCAGTACTTC
TRBJ2-5 | few | TRBV28 | 15 | NA | CASSSPQGGQETQYF | TGTGCCAGCAGTTCTCCACAGGGGGGGCAAGAGACCCAGTACTTC
TRBJ2-5 | many | TRBV5-1 | 15 | TRBD2 | CASSLGLAGVETQYF | TGCGCCAGCAGCTTGGGACTAGCGGGGGTAGAGACCCAGTACTTC
TRBJ1-4 | few | TRBV25-1 | 15 | TRBD1 | CASSDSQGAIEKLFF | TGTGCCAGCAGTGACTCACAGGGGGCAATTGAAAAACTGTTTTTT
TRBJ1-2 | few | TRBV12-3/TRBV12-4 | 13 | TRBD1 | CASSFPGQGGYTF | TGTGCCAGCAGTTTCCCCGGACAGGGAGGCTACACCTTC
TRBJ1-1 | few | TRBV5-1 | 14 | TRBD1 | CASSWGQGDTEAFF | TGCGCCAGCAGCTGGGGACAGGGAGACACTGAAGCTTTCTTT
TRBJ1-4 | NA | TRBV4-1 | 13 | NA | CASSQEMARKLLF | TGCGCCAGCAGCCAAGAGATGGCGCGGAAACTGCTTTTT
TRBJ2-5 | NA | TRBV28 | 14 | NA | CASSARGRQETQYF | TGTGCCAGCAGTGCCCGAGGGCGACAAGAGACCCAGTACTTC
TRBJ2-3 | NA | TRBV18 | 16 | NA | CASSPPRTVSTDTQYF | TGTGCCAGCTCACCACCGCGTACCGTTAGCACAGATACGCAGTATTTT
TRBJ2-1 | NA | TRBV7-8 | 17 | TRBD2 | CASSLVGTSGIYNEQFF | TGTGCCAGCAGCTTAGTCGGGACTAGCGGGATCTACAATGAGCAGTTCTTC
TRBJ1-1 | NA | TRBV10-3 | 13 | NA | CAISKMPPTEAFF | TGTGCCATCAGTAAGATGCCACCCACTGAAGCTTTCTTT
TRBJ2-4 | NA | TRBV2 | 19 | TRBD2 | CASSIRGDPRGVAKNIQYF | TGTGCCAGCAGTATCCGGGGGGACCCTCGAGGAGTAGCCAAAAACATTCAGTACTTC
TRBJ2-7 | NA | TRBV7-8 | 15 | NA | CASSPRTGREYEQYF | TGTGCCAGCAGCCCCCGGACAGGGAGGGAGTACGAGCAGTACTTC
TRBJ2-5 | many | TRBV5-1 | 15 | NA | CASSINRQSQETQYF | TGCGCCAGCAGTATTAACCGACAGTCCCAAGAGACCCAGTACTTC
TRBJ2-4 | few | TRBV7-9 | 16 | NA | CASSFATGIAKNIQYF | TGTGCCAGCAGCTTTGCGACAGGTATAGCCAAAAACATTCAGTACTTC
TRBJ1-6 | NA | TRBV5-1 | 15 | NA | CASSLSGQAGSPLHF | TGCGCCAGCAGCTTGTCGGGACAAGCGGGTTCACCCCTCCACTTT
TRBJ2-7 | NA | TRBV5-5 | 14 | NA | CASSLWVRTYEQYF | TGTGCCAGCAGCTTGTGGGTCCGGACCTACGAGCAGTACTTC
TRBJ2-7 | once | TRBV3-1 | 17 | TRBD2 | CASSQVTSGVSSYEQYF | TGTGCCAGCAGCCAAGTTACTAGCGGGGTCTCCTCCTACGAGCAGTACTTC
TRBJ2-5 | few | TRBV4-1 | 16 | NA | CASSQVWDLERATQYF | TGCGCCAGCAGCCAAGTCTGGGACCTTGAAAGAGCGACCCAGTACTTC
TRBJ2-7 | NA | TRBV20-1 | 13 | NA | CSARSGSSYEQYF | TGCAGTGCTAGATCAGGGAGCTCCTACGAGCAGTACTTC
TRBJ1-2 | few | TRBV6-1 | 15 | TRBD1 | CASIPGQGAHYGYTF | TGTGCCAGCATACCGGGACAGGGGGCCCACTATGGCTACACCTTC
TRBJ2-5 | NA | TRBV6-6 | 13 | NA | CASNTGTQETQYF | TGTGCCAGCAATACCGGGACCCAAGAGACCCAGTACTTC
TRBJ2-7 | NA | TRBV27 | 14 | TRBD1 | CASRLGTGMNEQYF | TGTGCCAGCAGACTCGGGACAGGGATGAACGAGCAGTACTTC